This T cell receptor beta chain was captured by sequencing in a study of OX40 agonist ivuxolimab in advanced cancers. At the level of the whole study: Ivuxolimab, which targeted the costimulatory receptor OX40 (CD134), was an agonistic, fully human IgG2 monoclonal antibody. The paper reports the monotherapy dose-escalation portion (N = 52 patients) of the phase I ivuxolimab trial. In the dose-escalation cohort, 82.7% of patients were male, and the mean age was approximately 60 years, with a range of about 23 to 90. Of the approximately 54 dose-escalation patients, hepatocellular carcinoma was present in approximately 20, melanoma in roughly 15, renal cell carcinoma in 9 and head and neck cancer in 9. Patients were allowed to have had prior anti-PD-1, anti-PD-L1 or anti-CTLA-4 therapy, and 40% of the dose-escalation patients had previously received checkpoint inhibitors. Partial responses were achieved by three dose-escalation patients, of whom one had hepatocellular carcinoma and two had cutaneous melanoma. The purpose of peripheral TCRbeta sequencing was to test whether ivuxolimab changed TCR sequence diversity and led to clonal T-cell expansion. Intravenous ivuxolimab was administered to patients every 2 weeks at six dose levels: 0.01, 0.1, 0.3, 1.5, 3 and 10 mg/kg.

Study-wide conclusions, independent of this receptor: At doses from 0.1 to 3.0 mg/kg, clonal expansion was seen in both CD4+ and CD8+ blood T cells between baseline and week 6. On average, CD8+ T cells showed more expanded clones than CD4+ T cells after ivuxolimab. Partial responders in the 0.1-3.0 mg/kg groups had among the lowest normalized peripheral clonal expansion, especially among CD8+ T cells. Antigen specificity was not determined for the clonally expanded peripheral T cells. Low levels of normalized T-cell clonal expansion were also seen in some nonresponding patients.

The CDR3 goes from the cysteine to the phenylalanine over 15 residues. The DNA shown is the 45-base CDR3, in frame from base 1. Unmatched junction bases come to 8, with V trimmed by 6 bases and J by 10 bases. CDR1 and CDR2, per the germline V gene, are SNHLY and FYNNEI. The trial excluded patients who had a history of autoimmune disease or who were on systemic immunosuppression. In every dose cohort, peripheral blood was drawn for TCR sequencing at baseline, cycle 4 day 1, and cycle 7 day 1. Samples were obtained from an open-label, multicenter, first-in-human phase I dose-escalation trial of ivuxolimab. Adults with locally advanced or metastatic melanoma, renal cell carcinoma, hepatocellular carcinoma or head and neck squamous cell carcinoma were enrolled in the trial. Before TCR sequencing, CD4+ and CD8+ T cells were separately sorted from peripheral blood. This clone has only a few counts. Its antigen is unknown. No much larger clone exists at a distance of one base, and base qualities are not known.

To sequence the TCRbeta CDR3 region, genomic DNA was isolated from the sorted cells. TCRbeta CDR3 regions were sequenced using the immunoSEQ Assay. TCRdb obtained this table from immuneACCESS and retained in-frame rearrangements with V and J assigned. These tables miss some clones; where compared with another copy, unresolved V genes account for less than half of the shortfall, and the remainder is unexplained. The sample contains 70,000 to 95,000 clones, around 80% of them found a single time. The top ten clonotypes cover 6.6% of the sample. This specimen consisted of CD4+ or CD8+ T cells sorted from blood, obtained in a trial of the OX40 agonist ivuxolimab. The receptor was isolated from an adult with an advanced solid tumor such as melanoma, head and neck, liver or kidney cancer. Recombination connected TRBV2 to TRBJ1-6; 11 central bases correspond to TRBD1. The DNA is TGTGCCAGCAGCGTAGGACAGGGGGCCGGGTCACCCCTCCACTTT. Its product reads: CASSVGQGAGSPLHF.